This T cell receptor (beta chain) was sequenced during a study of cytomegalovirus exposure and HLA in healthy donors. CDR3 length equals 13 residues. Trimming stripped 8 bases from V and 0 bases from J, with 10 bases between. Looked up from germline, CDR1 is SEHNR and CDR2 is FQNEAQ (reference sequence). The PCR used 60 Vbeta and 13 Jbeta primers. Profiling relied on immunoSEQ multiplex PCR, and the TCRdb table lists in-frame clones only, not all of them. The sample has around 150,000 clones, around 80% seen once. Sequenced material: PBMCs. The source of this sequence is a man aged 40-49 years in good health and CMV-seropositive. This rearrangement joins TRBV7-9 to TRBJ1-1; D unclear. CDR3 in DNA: TGTGCCAGCGAGAGGGATATGAACACTGAAGCTTTCTTT. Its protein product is CASERDMNTEAFF.